This T cell receptor beta chain was profiled in a study of Ad26.COV2.S vaccination and SARS-CoV-2 variants. Study overall: Donor allocation was to the COV1001 Ad26.COV2.S trial arm. Findings and limits, study-wide: It was reported that spike-specific CD8+ and CD4+ T cell responses were substantially broad after vaccination.

The CDR3 has 16 amino acids. With respect to this clone: Its antigen is still unknown.

The assay was immunoSEQ multiplex PCR, and TCRdb's table has in-frame clones only and misses some. The sample includes over 400,000 clones, 89% of them seen just once. Stated treatment: 15 to 20 received Ad26.COV2.S at low or high dose, single or two shots; 5 received placebo; per-sample allocation not given. Repertoires come from day 63 after the first vaccine or placebo injection. An Ad26 vector expressing Wuhan-strain SARS-CoV-2 spike constituted the vaccine. Sequences were derived from peripheral blood, sampled in a trial of Ad26.COV2.S vaccine versus placebo. This chain links TRBV12-2 with TRBJ1-1; the table names TRBD1, a call not compared with the DNA. TRBV12-2 is annotated as a pseudogene. This receptor was obtained from a person aged 18 to 59 who received the Ad26.COV2.S COVID-19 vaccine or a placebo. CDR3 in DNA: TGTGCAAGTCGCTTCCCCTCCACAGGGGCGAACACTGAAGCTTTCTTT. Its translation is CASRFPSTGANTEAFF.